These 22 T cell receptor beta chains share one sample of origin, sequenced in a study of ipilimumab plus nivolumab after autologous stem cell transplantation. Profiling relied on immunoSEQ multiplex PCR, and the TCRdb table lists in-frame clones only, not all of them. This table holds some 46,000 clones, around nine tenths found once. Material: PBMCs, obtained in a trial of ipilimumab plus nivolumab as post-transplant consolidation. The receptors come from a male donor with multiple myeloma.

The chain has TRBV4-3 and TRBJ1-2; 8 bases fit TRBD1. The CDR3 runs 15 residues. The V and J ends lost 2 bases and 8 bases, in that order; junction bases with no gene match: 10. In germline, CDR1 is LGHNA, CDR2 YSLEER. The CDR3 region is CASSQNRGVAGGYTF. CDR3 nucleotides: TGCGCCAGCAGCCAAAACAGGGGGGTGGCCGGGGGCTACACCTTC.

The rearrangement uses TRBV5-1 and TRBJ2-3; 7 bases align to TRBD2. Per the germline V gene, CDR1 is SGHRS and CDR2 is YFSETQ. This CDR3 is 13 amino acids long. J was trimmed by 1 base and V by 4 bases; bases with no gene match: 0. CDR3 loop: CASSRGGTDTQYF. Here the CDR3 DNA reads TGCGCCAGCAGCCGGGGGGGCACAGATACGCAGTATTTT.

The chain joins TRBV7-2 to TRBJ1-2; possible D gene TRBD1, 5 bases. CDR3 length: 14 residues. Germline V CDR1 and CDR2: SGHTA, FQGNSA. Between the trimmed V and J ends, which lost 3 bases and 5 bases, there was a span of 13 bases. The CDR3 region is CASSLLGTDYGYTF. CDR3 DNA: TGTGCCAGCAGCTTGCTAGGGACGGATTATGGCTACACCTTC. The full variable domain, rest sourced from reference TRBV7-2 and TRBJ1-2, is GAGVSQSPSNKVTEKGKDVELRCDPISGHTALYWYRQSLGQGLEFLIYFQGNSAPDKSGLPSDRFSAERTGGSVSTLTIQRTQQEDSAVYLCASSLLGTDYGYTFGSGTRLTVV.

CDR3 coding DNA: TGTGCCAGCAGCGCGAGGAGCACAGATACGCAGTATTTT. This encodes CASSARSTDTQYF. The chain recombines TRBV9 with TRBJ2-3; the D is unclear. CDR3 length equals 13 residues. Germline V gene lookup returns CDR1 SGDLS and CDR2 YYNGEE. V shed 3 bases and J shed 0 bases, with 5 bases lying between them.

V and J are TRBV18 and TRBJ1-1; 7 bases are shared with TRBD1. CDR3 length equals 15 residues. Germline V gives CDR1 KGHSH, CDR2 LQKENI. V was clipped by 4 bases and J by 7 bases; unmatched bases: 12. In DNA, the CDR3 is TGTGCCAGCTCACAATCCCGGGACAGCGACCATGAAGCTTTCTTT. This codes for CASSQSRDSDHEAFF.

The CDR3 here is CASVNDRGLYEQYF. DNA of the CDR3: TGTGCCAGCGTTAATGACAGGGGGCTCTACGAGCAGTACTTC. This chain joins TRBV25-1 and TRBJ2-7, with 10 bases that match TRBD1. J gave up 3 bases and V 8 bases, and 7 bases lay outside the gene matches. Looked up from germline, CDR1 is MGHDK and CDR2 is SYGVNS. The CDR3 has 14 amino acids.

The chain combines TRBV18 with TRBJ1-1, with TRBD1 as a possible D gene (6 bases). This CDR3 has 15 amino acids. Per the germline V gene, CDR1 is KGHSH and CDR2 is LQKENI. V was trimmed by 8 bases and J by 3 bases, leaving 19 bases between them. CDR3 residues: CASAQAVAGDTEAFF. The DNA of the CDR3 is TGTGCCAGCGCCCAGGCGGTGGCAGGGGACACTGAAGCTTTCTTT. The variable domain in full, completed from reference TRBV18 and TRBJ1-1, reads NAGVMQNPRHLVRRRGQEARLRCSPMKGHSHVYWYRQLPEEGLKFMVYLQKENIIDESGMPKERFSAEFPKEGPSILRIQQVVRGDSAAYFCASAQAVAGDTEAFFGQGTRLTVV.

For the CDR3, the DNA is TGTGCCAGCGAGCGGGACAGGGCTAACTATGGCTACACCTTC. Translation: CASERDRANYGYTF. The J gene is TRBJ1-2, the V gene TRBV2; 9 nucleotides line up with TRBD1. The germline CDR1 and CDR2 sequences are SNHLY and FYNNEI. V lost 8 bases to trimming and J lost 0 bases; unmatched junction nucleotides: 4. The CDR3 covers 14 residues. Full variable domain (remainder filled in from reference TRBV2 and TRBJ1-2): EPEVTQTPSHQVTQMGQEVILRCVPISNHLYFYWYRQILGQKVEFLVSFYNNEISEKSEIFDDQFSVERPDGSNFTLKIRSTKLEDSAMYFCASERDRANYGYTFGSGTRLTVV.

The chain recombines TRBV11-2 with TRBJ2-5; a weak D match, TRBD1 (6 bases). This CDR3 has 15 residues. Germline CDR1 and CDR2: SGHAT and FQNNGV. The V gene lost 5 bases and the J gene lost 6 bases, with 19 bases spanning the gap. The CDR3 protein is CASSPETGEVKTQYF. CDR3 DNA sequence: TGTGCCAGCAGCCCTGAGACAGGAGAGGTGAAGACCCAGTACTTC.

Only one count was recorded for this clone. The J gene is TRBJ1-1, the V gene TRBV27; TRBD1 is a possible D gene (5 bases). The V gene lost 2 bases and the J gene lost 0 bases, with 7 bases spanning the gap. This CDR3 contains 14 residues. CDR1 is MNHEY, CDR2 SMNVEV, per germline (reference sequence). The CDR3 coding sequence is TGTGCCAGCAGTTTAACAGGTATGAACACTGAAGCTTTCTTT. It specifies CASSLTGMNTEAFF.

There are a few counts of this clone. The chain employs TRBV4-2 and TRBJ2-6; D is undetermined. Germline V CDR1 and CDR2: LGHNA, YNFKEQ. The CDR3 is 16 residues long. V was trimmed by 0 bases and J by 0 bases, leaving 6 bases between them. The CDR3 here is CASSQDSPSGANVLTF. As DNA, the CDR3 is TGTGCCAGCAGCCAAGATAGTCCCTCTGGGGCCAACGTCCTGACTTTC.

This chain uses TRBV18 with TRBJ2-7; tentatively, D is TRBD2 (5 bases). Germline V lookup: CDR1 KGHSH, CDR2 LQKENI. Trimming left V 5 bases short and J 4 bases short, with 9 bases between. The CDR3 contains 12 residues. DNA of the CDR3: TGTGCCAGCTCAGTAAGGAGGTACGAGCAGTACTTC. Protein product: CASSVRRYEQYF.

This chain uses TRBV5-1 with TRBJ2-7; D ambiguous. Germline CDR1 SGHRS, CDR2 YFSETQ. Trimming took 4 bases from V and 5 from J, leaving 10 bases between them. The CDR3 is made up of 12 amino acids. The CDR3 coding sequence is TGCGCCAGCAGCATGAAAGGCGACGAGCAGTACTTC. This sequence encodes CASSMKGDEQYF.

In its sample, this clone was seen once. V and J are TRBV10-1 and TRBJ1-3; D is possibly TRBD1 (6 bases). Between the trimmed V and J ends, which lost 5 bases and 0 bases, there was a span of 14 bases. The length of the CDR3 is 16 residues. The germline V gene encodes CDR1 WNHNN and CDR2 SYGVQD (reference sequence). This chain's CDR3 is CASSPSRTASGNTIYF. The DNA of the CDR3 is TGCGCCAGCAGTCCGTCGAGGACAGCCTCTGGAAACACCATATATTTT.

The rearrangement uses TRBV10-3 and TRBJ2-1; TRBD2 matches at 10 bases. This CDR3 spans 16 amino acids. Germline trimming cut 5 bases from V and 5 bases from J; bases unmatched to any gene: 9. Looked up from germline, CDR1 is ENHRY and CDR2 is SYGVKD. CDR3 nucleotide sequence: TGTGCCATCAGTAACAGGGGAGCGGGGGGGGACAATGAGCAGTTCTTC. Protein: CAISNRGAGGDNEQFF.

This clone was picked up one time. The gene calls are TRBV7-8 and TRBJ1-4; D not certain. V was clipped by 2 bases and J by 3 bases, with 4 bases between them. This CDR3 contains 13 residues. Germline lookup yields CDR1 SGHVS and CDR2 FQNEAQ. CDR3 DNA: TGTGCCAGCAGCTTATCCCCTAATGAAAAACTGTTTTTT. Amino acid sequence: CASSLSPNEKLFF.

The CDR3 coding sequence is TGCGCCAGCAGCCAAGTATCGGGACTAGCGGGAGCGGTTGATCCGTTCTTC. Its translation is CASSQVSGLAGAVDPFF. The V and J genes are TRBV4-1 and TRBJ2-1; TRBD2 matches 14 bases. CDR1 and CDR2 (germline): MGHRA, YSYEKL. The CDR3 contains 17 residues. After removal of 1 base from V and 15 bases from J, the junction contained 14 bases not matched to a gene.

The rearrangement links TRBV27 to TRBJ2-7; 12 bases agree with TRBD2. The CDR3 is made up of 20 amino acids. Per the germline V gene, CDR1 is MNHEY and CDR2 is SMNVEV (reference sequence). Germline trimming cut 6 bases from V and 4 bases from J; bases unmatched to any gene: 22. The CDR3 region is CASSRPPGTLTSGRQYEQYF. CDR3 DNA sequence: TGTGCCAGCAGCCGGCCTCCGGGGACACTAACTAGCGGGAGGCAATACGAGCAGTACTTC.

DNA of the CDR3: TGTGCCAGCAGCCTGGCTAATGAAAAACTGTTTTTT. It translates to CASSLANEKLFF. The rearrangement uses TRBV5-4 and TRBJ1-4; D gene uncertain. The V gene lost 4 bases and the J gene lost 3 bases, with 4 bases spanning the gap. CDR1 and CDR2 from the germline V gene are SGHNT and YYREEE (reference sequence). The CDR3 covers 12 residues. Complete variable domain (other parts from reference TRBV5-4 and TRBJ1-4): ETGVTQSPTHLIKTRGQQVTLRCSSQSGHNTVSWYQQALGQGPQFIFQYYREEENGRGNFPPRFSGLQFPNYSSELNVNALELDDSALYLCASSLANEKLFFGSGTQLSVL.

This clone was seen a single time. The chain is built from TRBV30 and TRBJ1-3; D uncertain. The germline V gene has CDR1 GTSNPN and CDR2 SVGIG (reference sequence). V was cut by 2 bases and J by 0 bases, with 11 bases left in between. CDR3 length: 15 residues. This chain's CDR3 is CAWSSQPYSGNTIYF. The CDR3 region has the DNA TGTGCCTGGAGTTCTCAGCCTTACTCTGGAAACACCATATATTTT.

This chain joins TRBV27 and TRBJ2-5, with D perhaps assigned TRBD1 or TRBD2 (6 bases each). From germline, CDR1 is MNHEY and CDR2 SMNVEV (reference sequence). This CDR3 is 14 amino acids long. The V and J ends lost 5 bases and 1 base respectively, with 11 bases between them. For the CDR3, the DNA is TGTGCCAGCAGTCCCCCGGGGGCCCAAGAGACCCAGTACTTC. This codes for CASSPPGAQETQYF.

The rearrangement uses TRBV7-2 and TRBJ2-1, with D unclear. Trimming removed 4 bases from V and 6 bases from J, with 10 bases in between. This CDR3 has 13 residues. Germline-derived CDR1 and CDR2 are SGHTA and FQGNSA. The DNA for the CDR3 is TGTGCCAGCAGCTCACAAACGGGCAATGAGCAGTTCTTC. It encodes CASSSQTGNEQFF.